This T cell receptor beta chain was sequenced during a study of response to subunit inactivated influenza vaccine. TCRdb recomputed calls from the RT-PCR reads with MiXCR, one row per CDR3 protein. The repertoire holds about 540,000 distinct CDR3 sequences, with around 21% as singletons. V lost 2 bases to trimming and J lost 0 bases, with 9 bases between them. Germline CDR1 SGHRS, CDR2 YFSETQ. The CDR3 totals 14 residues. This clonotype was detected only a few times. The data also belong to a second study, concerning T cells expressing NK-cell markers. According to that study: The TCR beta cDNA came from 5'RACE template switching with UMIs. The sorts in several experiments were restricted to alpha-beta TCR T cells by an anti-gamma-delta TCR antibody. HCMV specificity of the expanded NKG2C+ T cell clones stayed unclear.

The source was CD4+ T cells sorted from PBMCs, collected about 13 days after vaccination. The J gene is TRBJ2-7, the V gene TRBV5-1; no reliable D call. This receptor was identified in a man between 45 and 60 years old who received an inactivated influenza vaccine. The CDR3 here is CASSLTRNSYEQYF. DNA of the CDR3: TGCGCCAGCAGCTTAACAAGGAACTCCTACGAGCAGTACTTC.